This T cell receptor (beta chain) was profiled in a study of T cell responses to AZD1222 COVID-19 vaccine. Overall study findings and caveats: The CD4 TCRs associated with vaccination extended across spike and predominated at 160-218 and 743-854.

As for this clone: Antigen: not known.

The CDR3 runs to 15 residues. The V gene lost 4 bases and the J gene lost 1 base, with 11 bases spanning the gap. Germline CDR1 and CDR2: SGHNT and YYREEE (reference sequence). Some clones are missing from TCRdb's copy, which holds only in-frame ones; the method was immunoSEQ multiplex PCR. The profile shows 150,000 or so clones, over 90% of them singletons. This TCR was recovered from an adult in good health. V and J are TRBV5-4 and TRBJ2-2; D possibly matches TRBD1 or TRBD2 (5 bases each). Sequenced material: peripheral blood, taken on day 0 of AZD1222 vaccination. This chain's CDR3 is CASSPGTLNTGELFF. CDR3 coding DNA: TGTGCCAGCAGCCCCGGGACCTTGAACACCGGGGAGCTGTTTTTT.